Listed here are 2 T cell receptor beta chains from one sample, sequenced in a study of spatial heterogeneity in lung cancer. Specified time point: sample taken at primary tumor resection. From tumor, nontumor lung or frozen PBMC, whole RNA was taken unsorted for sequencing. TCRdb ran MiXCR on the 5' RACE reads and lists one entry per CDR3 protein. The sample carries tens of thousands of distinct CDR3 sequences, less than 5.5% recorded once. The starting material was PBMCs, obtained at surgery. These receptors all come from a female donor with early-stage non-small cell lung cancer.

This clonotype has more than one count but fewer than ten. CDR3 nucleotide sequence: TGCGCCAGCAGCTCTACAGGGAGTGAAGCTTTCTTT. Translating it yields CASSSTGSEAFF. The rearrangement uses TRBV5-1 and TRBJ1-1; the D gene is possibly TRBD1 (6 bases). Trimming left V 3 bases short and J 7 bases short, with 10 bases between. The CDR3 runs to 12 residues. Germline V CDR1 and CDR2: SGHRS, YFSETQ.

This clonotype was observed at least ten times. CDR3 sequence (DNA): TGTGCCAGCAGTCCGGGACTCTCCTCAACCGAGCAGTTCTTC. Amino acids: CASSPGLSSTEQFF. The V and J genes are TRBV11-3 and TRBJ2-1, with D maybe TRBD2 (6 bases). Per the germline V gene, CDR1 is SGHNT and CDR2 is YENEEA. There are 14 residues in the CDR3. Trimming removed 6 bases from V and 10 bases from J, with 19 bases in between.